In this sample, the clone carrying this T cell receptor (beta chain) turned up a few times. CDR3 length: 15 amino acids. V was trimmed by 4 bases and J by 5 bases, leaving 17 bases between them. CDR1 and CDR2 from the germline V gene are SGHTA and FQGNSA. Authors' processing steps: Counts of nucleated cells, estimated from reference gene primer amplification, were obtained. Generated by immunoSEQ multiplex PCR, the TCRdb table keeps only in-frame clones and is missing some. Clone size and V and J calls were adopted from that table, with D and trimming inferred from the DNA. The table records 35,000 to 55,000 clones, roughly 90% of them present only once. The data stem from a study of blood T cell repertoires in COVID-19. Study in general: Acute and convalescent COVID-19 specimens originated in the United States, Italy and Spain. From T cells, B-cell-depleted T cells, or PBMCs came the material, which was cDNA or gDNA.

Sequencing input: peripheral blood. The receptor comes from a man between 70 and 80 years old with active COVID-19. V is TRBV7-2 and J is TRBJ2-5; tentatively, D is TRBD2 (5 bases). CDR3 nucleotides: TGTGCCAGCAGCTGGCTACGGGGTGGAGCCGAGACCCAGTACTTC. Encoded protein: CASSWLRGGAETQYF.